The sequence of this T cell receptor (beta chain) was determined in a study of T cell changes during pregnancy in multiple sclerosis. This clone was seen more than once but under ten times. Trimming took 5 bases from V and 4 from J; bases not matched to a gene: 10. CDR1 and CDR2 (germline): SGHTA, FQGNSA. This CDR3 spans 15 amino acids. The data were produced by immunoSEQ multiplex PCR, yet TCRdb's version contains in-frame clones alone and is incomplete. The sample yields 36,000 or so clones, 70% to 90% seen once. This clonotype was obtained from a female donor with multiple sclerosis, enrolled in a pregnancy study. The sample here was CD8+ T cells from peripheral blood mononuclear cells, taken in the third trimester of pregnancy. The chain is built from TRBV7-2 and TRBJ2-7; 8 bases match TRBD2. The CDR3 loop is CASSPAGGRRYEQYF. DNA for the CDR3: TGTGCCAGCAGCCCCGCGGGCGGGAGGAGGTACGAGCAGTACTTC.